This paragraph covers one TCR beta chain sequence. The data derive from a study of blood T cell repertoires in COVID-19. Only in-frame clones appear in the TCRdb table, and some are missing; sequencing was by immunoSEQ multiplex PCR. The sample has fewer than 350,000 clones, around 86% seen once. Recovery meant two consecutive negative NP/OP PCR tests, professional clearance, or resolved symptoms. V lost 4 bases and J lost 3; bases outside the gene matches: 8. The CDR3 sequence is 15 residues long. Germline V gene sequence: CDR1 SGDLS, CDR2 YYNGEE. This sequence was found in a man between 60 and 75 years old who had recovered from COVID-19. The source material was PBMCs or T cells enriched from blood (not recorded which). The chain joins TRBV9 to TRBJ2-7; 9 bases agree with TRBD2. The DNA of the CDR3 is TGTGCCAGCAGCCCATATAGCGGGAGAGGCTACGAGCAGTACTTC. Amino acid sequence: CASSPYSGRGYEQYF.